Listed below are T cell receptor beta chains from one sample, sequenced in a study of cytomegalovirus exposure and HLA in healthy donors. Profiled with immunoSEQ multiplex PCR; TCRdb holds only in-frame clones, not every one. Of around 200,000 clones listed, approximately 79% are singletons. Sequencing was performed on PBMCs. Receptors were obtained from a man aged 18 to 30 in good health and CMV-seronegative. Both conserved end residues are part of each CDR3. D genes are given only for firm matches. The size field is filled for only some rows; it gives once, few, many or a size class.

TRBJ2-1 | - | TRBV7-6 | - | CASSSNPSDEQFF | TGTGCCAGCAGCTCAAACCCTAGCGATGAGCAGTTCTTC
TRBJ2-7 | - | TRBV14 | - | CASSQIVGGLTQYF | TGTGCCAGCAGCCAAATAGTCGGGGGATTGACGCAGTACTTC
TRBJ1-3 | - | TRBV9 | - | CASSVDTAGNTIYF | TGTGCCAGCAGCGTAGACACCGCTGGAAACACCATATATTTT
TRBJ2-7 | TRBD1 | TRBV9 | - | CASSPGTGVREQYF | TGTGCCAGCAGCCCCGGGACAGGGGTTCGGGAGCAGTACTTC
TRBJ2-5 | TRBD2 | TRBV30 | few | CAWTSGGLETQYF | TGTGCCTGGACTAGCGGGGGGCTAGAGACCCAGTACTTC
TRBJ2-7 | - | TRBV27 | - | CASSFLQGGYVYEQYF | TGTGCCAGCAGTTTCCTACAGGGGGGGTACGTCTACGAGCAGTACTTC
TRBJ2-3 | - | TRBV7-2 | - | CASSLDEGVDRDTQYF | TGTGCCAGCAGCTTAGACGAGGGGGTGGATAGAGATACGCAGTATTTT
TRBJ2-7 | TRBD2 | TRBV18 | - | CASSPLTSGTYEQYF | TGTGCCAGCTCACCCCTGACTAGCGGGACCTACGAGCAGTACTTC
TRBJ1-6 | - | TRBV12-5 | - | CASGLPERSHGYNSPLHF | TGTGCTAGTGGACTCCCAGAACGGAGTCATGGATATAATTCACCCCTCCACTTT
TRBJ1-1 | - | TRBV6-5 | - | CASSSIPQSGGTEAFF | TGTGCCAGCAGTTCCATTCCCCAAAGTGGAGGCACTGAAGCTTTCTTT